This TCR beta chain was captured in a study of CD4 T cells in relation to SARS-CoV-2 and coronaviruses. General study results and limits: This crossreactivity analysis covered spike protein alone, no other viral proteins. Samples before the pandemic and after infection were not matched within any donor.

As regards this clone: The antigen is undetermined.

Unexposed donor CD4+ T cells date from about 2011-2018, before the COVID-19 pandemic. Isolation of CD4+ T cells took place after less than 13 days in culture. Testing used SARS-CoV-2 S/N and four cold-coronavirus spikes on unexposed-donor CD4+ T cells, cells permitting. The table came from immunoSEQ multiplex PCR; TCRdb's copy has only in-frame clones and leaves some out. The table lists 20,000 or so clones, less than 85% of them singletons. The length of the CDR3 is 13 residues. The germline V gene has CDR1 SGHRS and CDR2 YFSETQ. Trimming left V 0 bases short and J 4 bases short, with 4 bases between.

The sample consisted of CD4+ T cells from PBMCs, cultured in vitro. This TCR derives from a human donor in good health. The rearrangement uses TRBV5-1 and TRBJ2-2, with D hard to call. The CDR3 DNA reads as TGCGCCAGCAGCTTGGAAGGCACCGGGGAGCTGTTTTTT. It codes for CASSLEGTGELFF.